The sequence of this TCR beta chain was determined in a study of T-cell memory formation after mild COVID-19. This clonotype was detected once. Its antigen is not identified. Germline V CDR1 and CDR2: SGHRS, YFSETQ. V shed 4 bases and J 6 bases; nucleotides not matched to a gene: 5. This CDR3 has 15 amino acids. Researchers used 5'RACE with constant-segment primers to make TCR alpha and TCR beta cDNA libraries that carry sample barcodes and UMIs. A single record per CDR3 protein comes from TCRdb applying MiXCR to the 5' RACE reads. The profile shows approximately 390,000 distinct CDR3 sequences, around a sixth of them singletons. General observations from the study: Contracting clones localized mainly to CM and EM when CD4+ and mainly to EMRA when CD8+. In pre-infection memory, a portion of responding clones appeared, which suggested that cross-reactive memory joined.

Sequencing used PBMCs or a T cell subset sorted from them (not recorded which). This sequence joins TRBV5-1 and TRBJ2-1; TRBD2 aligns across 12 bases. The source is a man between 18 and 29 years old who had mild COVID-19 (a few samples of this study predate the infection). Cell type and time point are not known. CDR3 sequence (DNA): TGCGCCAGCAGCGTTCTAGCGGGGGGGGGCAATGAGCAGTTCTTC. The encoded protein is CASSVLAGGGNEQFF.